This is a list of T cell receptor beta chains from one sample in a study of blood T cell repertoires in COVID-19. Profiled with immunoSEQ multiplex PCR; TCRdb holds only in-frame clones, not every one. The data contain roughly 150,000 clones, almost 85% of them singletons. Sample: peripheral blood. These receptors originate from a woman of 80 years or more with COVID-19, enrolled during active disease. Both conserved end residues are part of each CDR3. The D gene is left open where the match is weak. Clone size is shown for a subset of rows, as once, few, many or a class of expanded clone.

j_gene,len,v_gene,abundance,d_gene,CDR3aa,CDR3nt
TRBJ2-1,13,TRBV28,.,TRBD1,CASYDRGANEQFF,TGTGCCAGCTACGACAGGGGGGCCAATGAGCAGTTCTTC
TRBJ2-1,14,TRBV28,.,.,CASRLAVVYNEQFF,TGTGCCAGCAGGTTAGCGGTCGTATACAATGAGCAGTTCTTC
TRBJ1-1,18,TRBV6-2/TRBV6-3,.,TRBD1,CASSYSPGGSRRHTEAFF,TGTGCCAGCAGTTACAGTCCAGGGGGCTCCCGTCGGCACACTGAAGCTTTCTTT
TRBJ1-1,14,TRBV9,.,TRBD1,CASSEQGANTEAFF,TGTGCCAGCAGCGAACAGGGGGCGAACACTGAAGCTTTCTTT
TRBJ2-7,14,TRBV7-3,many,TRBD1,CASSRDRGPYEQYF,TGTGCCAGCAGCCGGGACAGGGGACCCTACGAGCAGTACTTC
TRBJ1-2,14,TRBV7-9,.,.,CASSQTGAFHGYTF,TGTGCCAGCAGCCAGACAGGCGCCTTTCATGGCTACACCTTC
TRBJ2-5,13,TRBV7-9,once,.,CASSLTRKETQYF,TGTGCCAGCAGCTTAACTAGAAAAGAGACCCAGTACTTC
TRBJ2-7,17,TRBV9,.,TRBD1,CASSVDYGDRVPHEQYF,TGTGCCAGCAGCGTAGATTATGGGGACAGGGTCCCCCACGAGCAGTACTTC
TRBJ2-7,15,TRBV19,once,TRBD2,CASTIGSSGTYEQYF,TGTGCCAGTACCATTGGGTCTAGCGGGACCTACGAGCAGTACTTC
TRBJ2-6,15,TRBV27,few,.,CASSLSATGANVLTF,TGTGCCAGCAGTTTATCGGCCACTGGGGCCAACGTCCTGACTTTC
TRBJ1-3,14,TRBV7-2,.,TRBD1,CASSSPGQGNTIYF,TGTGCCAGCAGCTCCCCGGGACAGGGAAACACCATATATTTT
TRBJ1-4,15,TRBV2,.,.,CASSEARRGNEKLFF,TGTGCCAGCAGTGAAGCGCGCAGGGGTAATGAAAAACTGTTTTTT
TRBJ2-7,12,TRBV29-1,.,.,CSVAGGSYEQYF,TGCAGCGTTGCTGGCGGCTCCTACGAGCAGTACTTC
TRBJ1-2,15,TRBV5-1,.,TRBD1,CASSPDAGGTHGYTF,TGCGCCAGCAGCCCAGATGCAGGGGGTACCCATGGCTACACCTTC
TRBJ1-3,12,TRBV2,.,.,CASSDYSSAIYF,TGTGCCAGCAGTGATTACAGTTCTGCCATATATTTT
TRBJ2-7,16,TRBV6-6,.,TRBD1,CASSYPRGQGNYEQYF,TGTGCCAGCAGTTACCCCAGGGGACAGGGGAACTACGAGCAGTACTTC
TRBJ1-6,14,TRBV7-2,.,.,CASSWLDSNSPLHF,TGTGCCAGCAGCTGGCTTGACAGTAATTCACCCCTCCACTTT
TRBJ2-3,15,TRBV19,.,TRBD1,CASSLQGVASDTQYF,TGTGCCAGTAGTCTCCAGGGGGTAGCCTCAGATACGCAGTATTTT
TRBJ2-3,14,TRBV7-2,.,.,CASSLEGLPDTQYF,TGTGCCAGCAGCTTAGAAGGACTACCAGATACGCAGTATTTT
TRBJ1-3,14,TRBV3-1/TRBV3-2,.,TRBD1,CASGTGVSGNTIYF,TGTGCCAGCGGGACAGGAGTCTCTGGAAACACCATATATTTT
TRBJ2-6,15,TRBV5-5,.,.,CASSVTGSGANVLTF,TGTGCCAGCAGCGTAACAGGGTCTGGGGCCAACGTCCTGACTTTC